The 29 T cell receptor beta chains given below trace back to one sample, sequenced in a study of T cells in women clearing cervical HPV infection. TCRdb's table, derived via immunoSEQ multiplex PCR, lists solely in-frame clones and lacks some. This sample contains around 46,000 clones. Sequenced input: blood buffy coat. These receptors were taken from a woman aged 18 to 75 with a cervical HPV16 infection that either progressed to CIN3+ or cleared (not recorded which).

As regards this clone: A read error may produce the germline difference seen at one junction end. The read stops 3 residues short of the end of the CDR3; the missing end is completed from the germline J gene. The sample has other DNA sequences that encode this CDR3 too. The chain couples TRBV19 to TRBJ1-3; 7 bases fit TRBD1. The CDR3 consists of 17 residues. Germline assignment: CDR1 LNHDA and CDR2 SQIVND (reference sequence). The sequenced CDR3 bases are TGTGCCAGTAGTTCCCGCCGGGAGGGGGCGAGAGGAAACACT. Amino acid sequence: CASSSRREGARGNT. The full CDR3 sequence reads CASSSRREGARGNTIYF.

Concerning this clone: The DNA ends 3 residues before the CDR3 does, and the rest of the CDR3 is filled in from the germline J gene. The V and J genes are TRBV2 and TRBJ2-3; 13 bases map to TRBD2. The CDR3 extends over 17 amino acids. The trim removed 0 bases at V and 8 bases at J, leaving 8 bases unmatched. Germline lookup yields CDR1 SNHLY and CDR2 FYNNEI. This CDR3 reads CASSEARTSGGAGTQYF. The sequenced CDR3 bases are TGTGCCAGCAGTGAAGCGAGAACTAGCGGGGGGGCCGGTACG.

A word on this clone: The DNA ends 3 residues before the CDR3 does, and the rest of the CDR3 is filled in from the germline J gene. This chain joins TRBV2 and TRBJ2-3, with D maybe TRBD1 (6 bases). The V gene's germline CDR1 is SNHLY and CDR2 FYNNEI. There are 17 residues in the CDR3. The CDR3 region is CASRPGTRTGSNQPQYF. The sequenced part of the CDR3 DNA is TGTGCCAGCAGACCCGGGACAAGGACTGGCAGCAATCAGCCG.

About this clone: The read ends 3 residues shy of where the CDR3 ends; the end is completed using the germline J gene. The genes are TRBV19 and TRBJ1-3; D perhaps matches TRBD1 (5 bases). The CDR3 has 14 residues. From germline, CDR1 is LNHDA and CDR2 SQIVND (reference sequence). V was clipped by 9 bases and J by 0 bases, with 12 bases between them. The CDR3 DNA, read in part, is TGTGCCAGCCGGGACTTGAGCTCTGGAAACACC. Amino acids: CASRDLSSGNT. The entire CDR3 reads CASRDLSSGNTIYF.

The sequenced part of the CDR3 DNA is TGCAGTGCTAGAGATCTAGCGCAGGGGGCCTACGAG. Its translation: CSARDLAQGAYE. The full CDR3 sequence reads CSARDLAQGAYEQYF. This sequence joins TRBV20-1 and TRBJ2-7, with D possibly matching TRBD1 (7 bases). The read comes to an end 3 residues before the CDR3 does, leaving the germline J gene to fill in the end. The V and J ends lost 0 bases and 2 bases respectively, with 14 bases between them. Looked up from germline, CDR1 is DFQATT and CDR2 is SNEGSKA (reference sequence). CDR3 length equals 15 residues.

A note on this clone: The observed sequence ends 3 residues before the CDR3 terminus, with the missing tail filled in from the germline J gene. The chain joins TRBV10-3 to TRBJ1-6, with D tentatively TRBD1 (6 bases). CDR1 is ENHRY and CDR2 is SYGVKD in the germline V gene. The CDR3 has 14 residues. The V and J ends lost 10 bases and 7 bases respectively, with 17 bases between them. The sequenced CDR3 bases are TGTGCCAGCCGGCCAGGGGAAGGGAATTCACCC. Its translation is CASRPGEGNSP. The whole CDR3 is CASRPGEGNSPLHF.

With regard to this clone: The read stops 3 residues short of the end of the CDR3; the missing end is completed from the germline J gene. The chain is built from TRBV29-1 and TRBJ2-7; TRBD2 matches at 7 bases. Trimming at V came to 5 bases and at J to 5 bases, leaving 3 bases not matched to a gene. Germline assignment: CDR1 SQVTM and CDR2 ANQGSEA. There are 11 residues in the CDR3. The part of the CDR3 DNA that was read is TGCAGCGTTTCCGGGACTAACGAG. This gives the protein CSVSGTNE. From start to end, the CDR3 is CSVSGTNEQYF.

With respect to this clone: The read stops 3 residues short of the end of the CDR3; the missing end is completed from the germline J gene. The V call is TRBV20-1, the J call TRBJ2-1, with 7 bases lining up with TRBD1. The CDR3 runs to 14 residues. CDR1 is DFQATT and CDR2 is SNEGSKA in the germline V gene (reference sequence). V shed 4 bases, J shed 4 bases, and the junction held 7 bases outside the gene matches. This chain's CDR3 is CSATGGRVYNEQFF. The CDR3 bases that were read are TGCAGTGCTACAGGGGGACGGGTTTACAATGAG.

Concerning this clone: Coverage ceases 3 residues before the CDR3 finishes, and the germline J gene fills in the end. The rearrangement uses TRBV11-2 and TRBJ1-2; D is ambiguous. CDR3 length equals 14 residues. Germline V gene lookup returns CDR1 SGHAT and CDR2 FQNNGV. V was shortened by 0 bases and J by 4 bases, with 9 bases between the two germline ends. CDR3 loop: CASSLDLLGYGYTF. The CDR3 bases that were read are TGTGCCAGCAGCTTAGATCTTCTCGGCTATGGC.

As for this clone: The missing CDR3 end, 3 residues past where the read stops, is filled in from the germline J gene. This rearrangement joins TRBV13 to TRBJ2-7; TRBD1 is a possible D gene (6 bases). The V gene lost 5 bases and the J gene lost 2 bases, with 16 bases spanning the gap. CDR3 length: 15 residues. Germline CDR1 PRHDT, CDR2 FYEKMQ (reference sequence). CDR3 residues: CASSPKGDPPYEQYF. The CDR3 DNA, read in part, is TGTGCCAGCAGCCCCAAGGGGGACCCTCCCTACGAG.

As to this clone: The read halts 3 residues ahead of the CDR3 end, with the missing end drawn from the germline J gene. The chain employs TRBV5-1 and TRBJ2-3; unclear D gene. Germline V lookup: CDR1 SGHRS, CDR2 YFSETQ. This CDR3 is 14 amino acids long. Partial CDR3 DNA: TGCGCCAGCAGCTTGATGGGCCCTGGTGGCCCG. It is translated as CASSLMGPGGP. The CDR3 in full is CASSLMGPGGPQYF.

Turning to this clone: The CDR3 extends 3 residues past the end of the read, so its final part is completed from the germline J gene. The rearrangement links TRBV2 to TRBJ2-1; 8 nucleotides align to TRBD2. The CDR3 runs to 14 residues. V lost 3 bases to trimming and J lost 7 bases; unmatched junction nucleotides: 5. Germline-derived CDR1 and CDR2 are SNHLY and FYNNEI. CDR3 protein: CASSDQRGRNEQFF. The CDR3 DNA, read in part, is TGTGCCAGCAGTGATCAGCGGGGGAGGAATGAG. The full variable domain, in which reference TRBV2 and TRBJ2-1 provide the parts outside the CDR3, is EPEVTQTPSHQVTQMGQEVILRCVPISNHLYFYWYRQILGQKVEFLVSFYNNEISEKSEIFDDQFSVERPDGSNFTLKIRSTKLEDSAMYFCASSDQRGRNEQFFGPGTRLTVL.

Worth noting for this clone: Read coverage stops 3 residues before the CDR3 terminus; the germline J gene supplies the remainder. The gene calls are TRBV5-1 and TRBJ2-1; D gene ambiguous. The CDR3 contains 13 residues. From germline, CDR1 is SGHRS and CDR2 YFSETQ. V shed 5 bases and J shed 0 bases, with 6 bases lying between them. This CDR3 reads CASSHSSYNEQFF. Partial CDR3 DNA: TGCGCCAGCAGTCATAGCTCCTACAATGAG.

Worth noting for this clone: The read finishes 3 residues shy of the CDR3 end, and the germline J gene is used to complete it. J is TRBJ1-1 and V is TRBV7-3; D gene ambiguous. The V gene's germline CDR1 is SGHTA and CDR2 FQGTGA. This CDR3 has 14 residues. Deletions cut 1 base from V and 6 bases from J, with 12 bases between. The sequenced part of the CDR3 DNA is TGTGCCAGCAGCTTAATGGAGGGTTCCGCTGAA. Its translation is CASSLMEGSAE. The entire CDR3 sequence reads CASSLMEGSAEAFF.

Concerning this clone itself: The read stops 3 residues short of the end of the CDR3; the missing end is completed from the germline J gene. V and J are TRBV18 and TRBJ2-4; the D gene is possibly TRBD2 (6 bases). This CDR3 is 14 amino acids long. Germline-derived CDR1 and CDR2 are KGHSH and LQKENI. The CDR3: CASSPPSGGETQYF. The sequenced part of the CDR3 DNA is TGTGCCAGCTCACCTCCCTCCGGGGGAGAGACT.

For this clone: The read ends 3 residues before the CDR3 terminus; that terminus is restored from the germline J gene. The V call is TRBV18, the J call TRBJ2-5; D is perhaps TRBD2 (6 bases). The CDR3 spans 15 residues. With 5 bases removed from V and 5 bases from J, the gap between germline ends came to 18 bases. Germline V gene sequence: CDR1 KGHSH, CDR2 LQKENI. CDR3 bases read: TGTGCCAGCTCAAGACTAGAGTGGGTTGAGGAGACC. It specifies CASSRLEWVEET. The entire CDR3 protein is CASSRLEWVEETQYF.

On this clone: Sequencing ends 3 residues short of the CDR3 end; the germline J gene provides the rest. The rearrangement links TRBV5-1 to TRBJ2-3; 9 positions match TRBD2. Per the germline V gene, CDR1 is SGHRS and CDR2 is YFSETQ. The J segment lost 5 bases and the V segment lost 6 bases, leaving 7 bases of the junction unmatched. This CDR3 is 14 amino acids long. The covered CDR3 bases are TGCGCCAGCACTAGCGGGGCCCGCGGAGATACG. This translates into CASTSGARGDT. The whole CDR3 sequence reads CASTSGARGDTQYF.

On this clone itself: Read sequence stops 3 residues before the CDR3 end, and the germline J gene provides the missing end. The J gene is TRBJ1-1, the V gene TRBV19, with D possibly matching TRBD1 (6 bases). Trimming removed 1 base from V and 6 bases from J, with 6 bases in between. Germline values: CDR1 LNHDA, CDR2 SQIVND (reference sequence). The CDR3 extends over 12 amino acids. CDR3 sequence reads: CASSIGTAEAFF. CDR3 DNA (partial): TGTGCCAGTAGTATAGGGACAGCTGAA.

For this clone: Read coverage stops 3 residues before the CDR3 terminus; the germline J gene supplies the remainder. The chain joins TRBV7-7 to TRBJ2-6; 8 bases are a match to TRBD1. The V gene's germline CDR1 is SSHAT and CDR2 FNYEAQ (reference sequence). This CDR3 is built from 15 residues. The DNA read from the CDR3 is TGTGCTAGCGGACAGGGATACACTGGGGCCAACGTC. As protein: CASGQGYTGANV. The whole CDR3 reads CASGQGYTGANVLTF.

On this clone itself: The CDR3 end lies 3 residues beyond the end of the read and is filled in from the germline J gene. The chain uses TRBV29-1 and TRBJ2-3; TRBD1 matches at 7 bases. The CDR3 consists of 17 residues. CDR1 SQVTM and CDR2 ANQGSEA come from the germline V gene. The DNA read from the CDR3 is TGCAGCGTTGTGTGGGGAGACAGGGTTGAGGTTGGGCAGCCG. This sequence encodes CSVVWGDRVEVGQP. The full CDR3 protein reads CSVVWGDRVEVGQPQYF.

About this clone itself: The read finishes 3 residues shy of the CDR3 end, and the germline J gene is used to complete it. The V call is TRBV20-1, the J call TRBJ2-7, with 11 bases identical to TRBD2. CDR3 length equals 17 residues. The germline V gene encodes CDR1 DFQATT and CDR2 SNEGSKA (reference sequence). The ends lost 2 bases at V and 3 bases at J; junction bases unmatched: 12. The CDR3 region is CSARRASGGSRHYEQYF. The sequenced part of the CDR3 DNA is TGCAGTGCTAGAAGGGCTAGCGGGGGGTCAAGACACTACGAG.

Details on this clone: The read ends 3 residues shy of where the CDR3 ends; the end is completed using the germline J gene. This chain joins TRBV5-6 and TRBJ1-2; TRBD1 matches 8 bases. The V and J ends lost 3 bases and 5 bases, in that order; junction bases with no gene match: 9. The CDR3 totals 15 residues. Germline V CDR1 and CDR2: SGHDT, YYEEEE. CDR3 amino acids: CASSSGQAIIYGYTF. The sequenced part of the CDR3 DNA is TGTGCCAGCAGCTCGGGACAGGCGATTATTTATGGC.

Turning to this clone: The sequenced fragment ends 3 residues before the CDR3 boundary, so the rest is inferred from the germline J gene. This chain joins TRBV5-6 and TRBJ1-1, with 9 bases matching TRBD1. The CDR3 sequence is 14 residues long. CDR1 is SGHDT, CDR2 YYEEEE, per germline. The CDR3 bases that were read are TGTGCCAGCAGCTCGGACAGGGGATTTGGTGCG. Protein: CASSSDRGFGA. In full, the CDR3 is CASSSDRGFGAAFF.

Concerning this clone: With the read ending 3 residues before the CDR3 end, the germline J gene is used to fill in that end. This chain joins TRBV7-2 and TRBJ2-3; D remains ambiguous. This CDR3 spans 14 amino acids. V was pared by 5 bases and J by 2 bases, with 11 bases between. Germline V lookup: CDR1 SGHTA, CDR2 FQGNSA. The sequenced part of the CDR3 DNA is TGTGCCAGCAGCCCCACTTACTCCACAGATACG. Its protein product is CASSPTYSTDT. The CDR3 in full is CASSPTYSTDTQYF.

Regarding this clone: The read ends 3 residues shy of where the CDR3 ends; the end is completed using the germline J gene. The genes are TRBV10-3 and TRBJ2-2; 7 bases match TRBD2. Trimming removed 9 bases from V and 3 bases from J; junction bases left unmatched: 7. CDR1 is ENHRY and CDR2 is SYGVKD in the germline V gene. The CDR3 has 14 residues. CDR3 loop: CAIQSSGDTGELFF. The sequenced CDR3 bases are TGTGCCATTCAGTCTAGCGGTGACACCGGGGAG.

About this clone itself: Read sequence stops 3 residues before the CDR3 end, and the germline J gene provides the missing end. This chain connects TRBV18 to TRBJ1-4; 8 bases are a match to TRBD1. Trimming took 3 bases from V and 4 from J; bases not matched to a gene: 7. The CDR3 spans 16 residues. The germline CDR1 and CDR2 sequences are KGHSH and LQKENI. CDR3 amino acids: CASSPVLDRVNEKLFF. CDR3 bases read: TGTGCCAGCTCACCGGTCTTGGACAGGGTTAATGAAAAA.

Of note for this clone: The read gets to within 3 residues of the CDR3 end, and the germline J gene fills in the rest. The rearrangement links TRBV18 to TRBJ2-7, with D possibly matching TRBD1 (6 bases). In germline, CDR1 is KGHSH, CDR2 LQKENI. Trimming pared 3 bases from V and 4 bases from J, leaving 16 bases between. The CDR3 covers 15 residues. The sequenced part of the CDR3 DNA is TGTGCCAGCTCACCGAGCAGGGGAGTGGGATACGAG. Its protein product is CASSPSRGVGYE. The whole CDR3 region reads CASSPSRGVGYEQYF.

Regarding this clone: The CDR3 extends 3 residues past the end of the read, so its final part is completed from the germline J gene. This chain joins TRBV2 and TRBJ1-2; TRBD1 agrees at 10 bases. The length of the CDR3 is 15 residues. V shed 7 bases, J shed 3 bases, and the junction held 8 bases outside the gene matches. CDR1 and CDR2 from the germline V gene are SNHLY and FYNNEI. The CDR3 spells CASTGQGPAYYGYTF. The CDR3 DNA, read in part, is TGTGCCAGCACGGGACAGGGGCCGGCTTACTATGGC.

Worth noting for this clone: From the germline J gene comes the end of the CDR3, since the read stops 3 residues before it. The V call is TRBV20-1, the J call TRBJ2-3; 10 bases agree with TRBD1. CDR3 length: 16 residues. The V gene's germline CDR1 is DFQATT and CDR2 SNEGSKA (reference sequence). The sequenced CDR3 bases are TGCAGTGCTACTTCGCCGACAGGGGGCGTAAATCAGCCG. This translates into CSATSPTGGVNQP. The complete CDR3 sequence is CSATSPTGGVNQPQYF.